Listed below are T cell receptor beta chains from one sample, sequenced in a study of cytomegalovirus exposure and HLA in healthy donors. Clones were read by immunoSEQ multiplex PCR, and TCRdb kept only the in-frame ones, dropping some. The sample consists of about 130,000 clones, approximately 80% of them appearing once. Sequenced: PBMCs. These TCRs come from a young man in good health and CMV-seropositive. The CDR3 runs from the conserved cysteine through the conserved F or W. A D gene is named only where the DNA matches it firmly. A clone size is listed for some rows: how often the clone was seen (once, few, many), or a class if it is expanded.

NA	NA	TRBJ2-5	TRBV20-1	TGCAGTGCGGCGAGGGAGACCCAGTACTTC	CSAARETQYF
NA	few	TRBJ2-1	TRBV19	TGTGCCAGTAGTATAGTCGGGACTCTGGGGTACAATGAGCAGTTCTTC	CASSIVGTLGYNEQFF
TRBD2	NA	TRBJ2-1	TRBV7-6	TGTGCCAGCAGACCTCGGACTAGCGTGAGCATCCACCAGCTTCACAATGAGCAGTTCTTC	CASRPRTSVSIHQLHNEQFF
TRBD1	NA	TRBJ2-7	TRBV6-5	TGTGCCAGCAGTCCATGGACAGGGTCCTACGAGCAGTACTTC	CASSPWTGSYEQYF
NA	NA	TRBJ1-2	TRBV27	TGTGCCAGCAGTTTAAGCCTCAGCAGGGGTTCCTATGGCTACACCTTC	CASSLSLSRGSYGYTF
NA	NA	TRBJ2-7	TRBV7-8	TGTGCCAGCAGCTTATCGCGGTTGAACTACGAGCAGTACTTC	CASSLSRLNYEQYF
TRBD2	NA	TRBJ2-3	TRBV4-2	TGTGCCAGCAGCCAAGATTGGCTAGCGGGCCCCACAGATACGCAGTATTTT	CASSQDWLAGPTDTQYF
TRBD1	few	TRBJ1-3	TRBV7-8	TGTGCCAGCAGTCCATTGGGACAGATCGTCGGAAACACCATATATTTT	CASSPLGQIVGNTIYF
NA	NA	TRBJ2-4	TRBV19	TGTGCCAGTAGTATACGGGGTTTGAAAAACATTCAGTACTTC	CASSIRGLKNIQYF
NA	few	TRBJ1-5	TRBV11-2	TGTGCCAGCAGCCCCGAGGGGGATTATCAGCCCCAGCATTTT	CASSPEGDYQPQHF
NA	NA	TRBJ2-1	TRBV21-1	TGTGCCAGCAGCACTAGTGGACTAGCGGGGACCTACAATGAGCAGTTCTTC	CASSTSGLAGTYNEQFF
NA	NA	TRBJ2-1	TRBV6-6	TGTGCCAGCAGTTACTTACAGGGCACGGGGAGCAATGAGCAGTTCTTC	CASSYLQGTGSNEQFF
NA	NA	TRBJ1-5	TRBV4-1	TGCGCCAGCAGCCTTCGCGGACAGCGGAATCAGCCCCAGCATTTT	CASSLRGQRNQPQHF
NA	NA	TRBJ1-3	TRBV18	TGTGCCAGCTCACCACGCGGGATTCGCTCTGGAAACACCATATATTTT	CASSPRGIRSGNTIYF
TRBD2	few	TRBJ2-7	TRBV7-9	TGTGCCAGCAGCTCGCCGGGACTAGCCTACGAGCAGTACTTC	CASSSPGLAYEQYF
TRBD1	once	TRBJ1-2	TRBV6-5	TGTGCCAGCAGTTACGTCCCAGGGGGCCTCGACTATGGCTACACCTTC	CASSYVPGGLDYGYTF
TRBD1	few	TRBJ1-5	TRBV15	TGTGCCACCAGCAGACAGGACAGGGGAAATCAGCCCCAGCATTTT	CATSRQDRGNQPQHF
TRBD2	once	TRBJ2-1	TRBV11-2	TGTGCCAGCAGCTCTAGCGGGAGGGGCAATGAGCAGTTCTTC	CASSSSGRGNEQFF
TRBD1	NA	TRBJ2-7	TRBV5-5	TGTGCCAGCAGCTTGCTCGGACAGGCACCCTACGAGCAGTACTTC	CASSLLGQAPYEQYF
NA	NA	TRBJ2-1	TRBV5-1	TGCGCCAGCAGCTTGGCCTCGGGAGAGCGCTTTATCTCCTACAATGAGCAGTTCTTC	CASSLASGERFISYNEQFF
NA	NA	TRBJ1-1	TRBV18	TGTGCCAGCTCTCGGGCAGGGCGCTGGGGGGACACTGAAGCTTTCTTT	CASSRAGRWGDTEAFF
NA	NA	TRBJ1-2	TRBV6-1	TGTGCCAGCAGAGAGCCGGGGGACTATGGCTACACCTTC	CASREPGDYGYTF
NA	NA	TRBJ1-1	TRBV18	TGTGCCAGCTCACCACAAGCTTTTAACACTGAAGCTTTCTTT	CASSPQAFNTEAFF
TRBD1	NA	TRBJ2-3	TRBV7-3	TGTGCCAGCAGCTTAAGCGACAGGGGCACAGATACGCAGTATTTT	CASSLSDRGTDTQYF
TRBD1	NA	TRBJ2-7	TRBV10-3	TGTGCCGTGACAGGGGGCAACGAGCAGTACTTC	CAVTGGNEQYF
TRBD2	NA	TRBJ2-7	TRBV13	TGTGCCAGCAGCAACGGACTAGCGGGACTCTACGAGCAGTACTTC	CASSNGLAGLYEQYF
NA	NA	TRBJ2-3	TRBV6-1	TGTGCCACCACGGTCGTTACAGATACGCAGTATTTT	CATTVVTDTQYF
NA	NA	TRBJ2-1	TRBV7-8	TGTGCCAGCAGCCGAAAAGCACAGGGGAGGTACAATGAGCAGTTCTTC	CASSRKAQGRYNEQFF
NA	NA	TRBJ2-6	TRBV10-3	TGTGCCATCAGTGAGTCCGGAGCCTCTGGGGCCAACGTCCTGACTTTC	CAISESGASGANVLTF
TRBD1	NA	TRBJ2-7	TRBV7-9	TGTGCCAGCAGCCCCCCACACTCTCGGGACAGGGTGAACGAGCAGTACTTC	CASSPPHSRDRVNEQYF
TRBD1	NA	TRBJ1-5	TRBV27	TGTGCCAGCAGTTTGACAGGGTCGGGCAATCAGCCCCAGCATTTT	CASSLTGSGNQPQHF
NA	NA	TRBJ2-1	TRBV27	TGTGCCAGCAGTTCCTCAGGGTCCCCTGGGTCCTACAATGAGCAGTTCTTC	CASSSSGSPGSYNEQFF
NA	NA	TRBJ2-2	TRBV6-1	TGTGCCAGCATTTCGGGGGTCAACACCGGGGAGCTGTTTTTT	CASISGVNTGELFF
TRBD1	medium-sized	TRBJ2-1	TRBV4-1	TGCGCCAGCAGCGGGACAGGCTCCTACAATGAGCAGTTCTTC	CASSGTGSYNEQFF
NA	NA	TRBJ2-1	TRBV7-6	TGTGCCAGCAGCTTGGACAGATACAATGAGCAGTTCTTC	CASSLDRYNEQFF
NA	NA	TRBJ2-6	TRBV28	TGTGCCAGCAGTACCCTAGTGACGGGGGCCAACGTCCTGACTTTC	CASSTLVTGANVLTF
NA	NA	TRBJ1-1	TRBV6-6	TGTGCCAGCAGTTACGGATCTTCGGGAACTGAAGCTTTCTTT	CASSYGSSGTEAFF
NA	NA	TRBJ2-1	TRBV4-2	TGTGCCAGCAGCCAAGTCCCAAGGCCAGGAGGGAATGAGCAGTTCTTC	CASSQVPRPGGNEQFF
TRBD1	NA	TRBJ2-3	TRBV27	TGTGCCAGCAGTCCTCGGACAGGGCGAGATACGCAGTATTTT	CASSPRTGRDTQYF
TRBD2	few	TRBJ2-5	TRBV7-2	TGTGCCAGCAGCTTAGCGCGGACTAGCGGGCAAGAGACCCAGTACTTC	CASSLARTSGQETQYF
NA	NA	TRBJ1-2	TRBV4-1	TGCGCCAGCAGCCAAGATCAGAGCGGGGAATGGGCGTTCGGCTACACCTTC	CASSQDQSGEWAFGYTF
NA	NA	TRBJ1-2	TRBV19	TGTGCCAGTAGTATAGAACTCGCGACAGCCAACTATGGCTACACCTTC	CASSIELATANYGYTF
NA	NA	TRBJ2-7	TRBV20-1	TGCAGTGCTAGCCGTTCCTACGAGCAGTACTTC	CSASRSYEQYF
NA	NA	TRBJ1-2	TRBV30	TGTGCCTGGAGGCCGCCGGTGGGCTACACCTTC	CAWRPPVGYTF
NA	NA	TRBJ1-2	TRBV15	TGTGCCACCAGCAGAGATGGGCCAAATCATGGCTACACCTTC	CATSRDGPNHGYTF
NA	NA	TRBJ2-1	TRBV27	TGTGCCAGCAGTTTATCGGCGGGATCTTTCGTCCATGAGCAGTTCTTC	CASSLSAGSFVHEQFF
NA	NA	TRBJ1-2	TRBV18	TGTGCCAGCTCACCACTCCTAGGGGGGGAGCCTAACTATGGCTACACCTTC	CASSPLLGGEPNYGYTF
TRBD1	few	TRBJ2-1	TRBV6-5	TGTGCCAGCAGTGGGACAGGGGGCTTCTACAATGAGCAGTTCTTC	CASSGTGGFYNEQFF
TRBD2	NA	TRBJ2-7	TRBV5-6	TGTGCCAGCAGCTTGATAGGACTAGCTTTCTCCTACGAGCAGTACTTC	CASSLIGLAFSYEQYF
TRBD2	NA	TRBJ2-7	TRBV4-1	TGCGCCAGCAGCCAAGATACACGGGGACTAGCGGGAGGTATGTCCATCGAGCAGTACTTC	CASSQDTRGLAGGMSIEQYF
NA	NA	TRBJ1-5	TRBV7-8	TGTGCCAGCAGCTTACGTTTTGCGAGTCAGCCCCAGCATTTT	CASSLRFASQPQHF
NA	few	TRBJ1-1	TRBV2	TGTGCCAGCAGTATGATAGCTGAAGCTTTCTTT	CASSMIAEAFF
NA	NA	TRBJ1-2	TRBV10-3	TGTGCCATCGGAGGGGGAGGGAGCGACTACACCTTC	CAIGGGGSDYTF
TRBD2	once	TRBJ2-7	TRBV19	TGTGCCAGTAGTTGGGCTAGCGGGAGCTCCGAGCAGTACTTC	CASSWASGSSEQYF
NA	NA	TRBJ1-1	TRBV27	TGTGCCAGCAGTTTAGGGGGGAGGGGCTCTGAAGCTTTCTTT	CASSLGGRGSEAFF
NA	NA	TRBJ1-2	TRBV7-2	TGTGCCAGCAGCTTAGAAGACAGGTTCTATGGCTACACCTTC	CASSLEDRFYGYTF